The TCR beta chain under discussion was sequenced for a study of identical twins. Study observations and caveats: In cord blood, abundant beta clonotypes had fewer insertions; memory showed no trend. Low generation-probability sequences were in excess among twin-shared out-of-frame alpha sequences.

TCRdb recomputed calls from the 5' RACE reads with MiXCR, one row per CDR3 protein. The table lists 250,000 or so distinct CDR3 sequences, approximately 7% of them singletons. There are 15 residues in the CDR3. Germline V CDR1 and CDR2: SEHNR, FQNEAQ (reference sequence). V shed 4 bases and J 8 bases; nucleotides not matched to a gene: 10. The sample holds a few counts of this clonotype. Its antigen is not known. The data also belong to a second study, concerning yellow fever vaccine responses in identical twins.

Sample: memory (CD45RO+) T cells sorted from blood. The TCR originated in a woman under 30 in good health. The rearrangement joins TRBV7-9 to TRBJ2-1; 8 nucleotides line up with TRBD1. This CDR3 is CASSSRTGYTDEQFF. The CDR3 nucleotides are TGTGCCAGCAGCTCCCGGACAGGGTATACAGATGAGCAGTTCTTC.